Shown below are 26 T cell receptor beta chains from a single sample sequenced in a study of blood T cells in healthy people across ages. A J-beta primer mix and a sample-barcoded 5' primer were used in a second PCR of roughly 6 to 11 cycles. TCRdb recomputed calls from the 5' RACE reads with MiXCR, one row per CDR3 protein. This table has about 1 million distinct CDR3 sequences, 40% to 45% appearing once. The specimen was blood. These receptor sequences come from a woman in her sixties in good health.

The gene calls are TRBV7-6 and TRBJ2-5; the match to TRBD2 covers 10 bases. The CDR3 loop spans 15 amino acids. Germline assignment: CDR1 SGHVS and CDR2 FNYEAQ. V dropped 2 bases and J dropped 11; count of bases not matched to a gene: 11. CDR3 amino acids: CASSLSAGTSDEQYF. The CDR3 nucleotides are TGTGCCAGCAGCTTAAGTGCCGGGACTAGCGATGAGCAGTACTTC.

The V and J genes are TRBV7-9 and TRBJ2-6; 8 positions agree with TRBD1. In germline, CDR1 is SEHNR, CDR2 FQNEAQ (reference sequence). V lost 5 bases to trimming and J lost 0 bases; unmatched junction nucleotides: 12. The CDR3 runs 19 residues. Written as DNA, the CDR3 is TGTGCCAGCAGCCCCTTTATCTGGACAGGGCTCTCTGGGGCCAACGTCCTGACTTTC. Amino acids: CASSPFIWTGLSGANVLTF.

The rearrangement links TRBV9 to TRBJ2-1; D not resolved. This CDR3 comprises 13 residues. V dropped 2 bases and J dropped 4 bases, with 7 bases sitting between them. The germline gives CDR1 SGDLS, CDR2 YYNGEE. The CDR3 DNA sequence: TGTGCCAGCAGCGTGGAGCCTTACAATGAGCAGTTCTTC. This translates into CASSVEPYNEQFF.

This clonotype showed up many times. The chain recombines TRBV7-9 with TRBJ2-3, with 8 positions matching TRBD2. Looked up from germline, CDR1 is SEHNR and CDR2 is FQNEAQ (reference sequence). V was clipped by 3 bases and J by 1 base; unmatched bases: 3. The CDR3 is 15 residues long. Here the CDR3 DNA reads TGTGCCAGCAGCTTCGGACTAGCTGGCACAGATACGCAGTATTTT. Its translation is CASSFGLAGTDTQYF. Full variable domain (missing parts from reference TRBV7-9 and TRBJ2-3): DTGVSQNPRHKITKRGQNVTFRCDPISEHNRLYWYRQTLGQGPEFLTYFQNEAQLEKSRLLSDRFSAERPKGSFSTLEIQRTEQGDSAMYLCASSFGLAGTDTQYFGPGTRLTVL.

This clonotype was counted between two and nine times. The J gene is TRBJ2-3, the V gene TRBV20-1; D is uncertain. The germline CDR1 and CDR2 sequences are DFQATT and SNEGSKA (reference sequence). The CDR3 has 17 amino acids. V lost 0 bases and J lost 2, with 18 bases in between. The CDR3 DNA reads as TGCAGTGCTAGAGATCCGGGTACTCGCCGGAACACAGATACGCAGTATTTT. Its translation: CSARDPGTRRNTDTQYF.

This chain uses TRBV27 with TRBJ2-4; a possible D gene is TRBD2 (6 bases). Trimming took off 5 bases at V and 1 base at J, with 12 bases between the two ends. CDR3 length: 15 residues. Germline lookup yields CDR1 MNHEY and CDR2 SMNVEV (reference sequence). The CDR3 coding sequence is TGTGCCAGCAGTGGGGGGATTGGGGCCAAAAACATTCAGTACTTC. Its translation: CASSGGIGAKNIQYF.

This clonotype was seen once. The rearrangement joins TRBV6-5 to TRBJ2-5, with no clear D. This CDR3 spans 15 amino acids. Germline lookup yields CDR1 MNHEY and CDR2 SVGAGI. The V end was cut by 6 bases, the J end by 11 bases, with 25 bases between. The CDR3 nucleotides are TGTGCCAGCAGCGGCCGGCAGGTCTTTTTCAATGAGCAGTACTTC. This codes for CASSGRQVFFNEQYF.

The CDR3 DNA reads as TGCGCCAGCAGCTTGAGGACAGGGGGCAACAATGAGCAGTTCTTC. It yields the protein CASSLRTGGNNEQFF. The chain combines TRBV5-1 with TRBJ2-1, with 11 bases identical to TRBD1. CDR3 size: 15 residues. CDR1 and CDR2 (germline): SGHRS, YFSETQ. Losses at the gene ends were 1 base for V and 5 bases for J; bases not matched to a gene: 2. The full variable domain, with the rest looked up from reference TRBV5-1 and TRBJ2-1, is KAGVTQTPRYLIKTRGQQVTLSCSPISGHRSVSWYQQTPGQGLQFLFEYFSETQRNKGNFPGRFSGRQFSNSRSEMNVSTLELGDSALYLCASSLRTGGNNEQFFGPGTRLTVL.

The V call is TRBV5-1, the J call TRBJ2-7; 10 positions agree with TRBD1. The CDR3 has 16 residues. Unmatched junction bases numbered 12, after V lost 4 bases and J lost 5 bases. Germline V gene lookup returns CDR1 SGHRS and CDR2 YFSETQ. CDR3 region: CASSLATRGTGDEQYF. In DNA form, the CDR3 reads TGCGCCAGCAGCCTCGCGACCAGGGGGACAGGGGACGAGCAGTACTTC.

In this sample, this clonotype turned up a few times. The rearrangement joins TRBV29-1 to TRBJ2-3; perhaps TRBD1 as D (5 bases). The CDR3 sequence is 14 residues long. The germline gives CDR1 SQVTM, CDR2 ANQGSEA. With 6 bases removed from V and 2 bases from J, the gap between germline ends came to 15 bases. CDR3 in amino acids: CSVKTDELTDTQYF. The CDR3 DNA sequence: TGCAGCGTGAAGACAGACGAGCTCACAGATACGCAGTATTTT.

This sequence joins TRBV20-1 and TRBJ2-1, with TRBD1 as a possible D gene (5 bases). CDR1 and CDR2 from the germline V gene are DFQATT and SNEGSKA (reference sequence). This CDR3 has 13 amino acids. Trimming pared 6 bases from V and 9 bases from J, leaving 18 bases between. CDR3 sequence: CSAARPVGAEQFF. The CDR3 bases are TGCAGTGCGGCCCGACCGGTAGGGGCTGAGCAGTTCTTC.

V is TRBV2 and J is TRBJ2-5; maybe TRBD2 (6 bases). CDR1 and CDR2 (germline): SNHLY, FYNNEI. The CDR3 extends over 14 amino acids. V was shortened by 5 bases and J by 5 bases, with 15 bases between the two germline ends. CDR3 nucleotide sequence: TGTGCCAGCAGTCCGGGCGGGAATCGGGAGACCCAGTACTTC. It specifies CASSPGGNRETQYF.

This sequence joins TRBV19 and TRBJ1-4; tentative D call: TRBD1 (5 bases). The CDR3 is 17 amino acids. CDR1 is LNHDA and CDR2 is SQIVND in the germline V gene (reference sequence). V dropped 5 bases and J dropped 11 bases, with 27 bases sitting between them. The CDR3 nucleotides are TGTGCCAGTAGTCCTCAGGCCGGACTGATCGGGGGGAAGAAACTGTTTTTT. Translation: CASSPQAGLIGGKKLFF.

This clonotype was observed a handful of times. CDR3 in amino acids: CSAPLLAGGVRGSEQYF. The CDR3 DNA follows: TGCAGTGCCCCGTTGCTAGCGGGAGGAGTGAGGGGCTCCGAGCAGTACTTC. The V gene is TRBV20-1, the J gene TRBJ2-7, with TRBD2 matching 11 bases. CDR1 is DFQATT and CDR2 is SNEGSKA in the germline V gene (reference sequence). V shed 6 bases and J 6 bases; nucleotides not matched to a gene: 19. The CDR3 runs 17 residues.

The gene calls are TRBV6-1 and TRBJ1-5; D is ambiguous. V was pared by 4 bases and J by 9 bases, with 22 bases between. Germline V CDR1 and CDR2: MNHNS, SASEGT. The CDR3 is 16 residues long. The CDR3 spells CASSASTRTRDRPQHF. The CDR3 DNA reads as TGTGCCAGCAGTGCCTCGACTCGTACCAGAGATCGGCCCCAGCATTTT.

This clonotype was picked up one time. This may stem from a read error, because a much larger clone lies one nucleotide away. The V gene is TRBV9, the J gene TRBJ2-5; D not resolved. Germline CDR1 is SGDLS and CDR2 is YYNGEE. The CDR3 is made up of 13 amino acids. This CDR3 reads CASSAKPPETRYF. The CDR3 nucleotides are TGTGCCAGCAGCGCTAAACCTCCAGAGACCCGGTACTTC.

The V gene is TRBV5-5, the J gene TRBJ1-1, with D perhaps TRBD1 (5 bases). Between the trimmed V and J ends, which lost 2 bases and 2 bases, there was a span of 13 bases. The V gene's germline CDR1 is SGHKS and CDR2 YYEKEE (reference sequence). The CDR3 is made up of 15 amino acids. The CDR3 sequence is CASSFRGAENTEAFF. The CDR3 DNA sequence: TGTGCCAGCAGCTTCCGAGGGGCAGAAAACACTGAAGCTTTCTTT. The full variable domain, rest sourced from reference TRBV5-5 and TRBJ1-1, is DAGVTQSPTHLIKTRGQQVTLRCSPISGHKSVSWYQQVLGQGPQFIFQYYEKEERGRGNFPDRFSARQFPNYSSELNVNALLLGDSALYLCASSFRGAENTEAFFGQGTRLTVV.

The rearrangement joins TRBV4-2 to TRBJ1-1; no definite D call. The V end lost 0 bases, the J end lost 4 bases, and 6 bases lay between the germline ends. In germline, CDR1 is LGHNA, CDR2 YNFKEQ. CDR3 length: 13 residues. The CDR3 DNA sequence: TGTGCCAGCAGCCAAGAGGTGGGCACTGAAGCTTTCTTT. It yields the protein CASSQEVGTEAFF.

This clonotype was counted at least ten times. The V gene is TRBV20-1, the J gene TRBJ1-5; tentatively, D is TRBD1 (6 bases). The CDR3 consists of 16 residues. V was clipped by 5 bases and J by 2 bases, with 19 bases between them. Germline CDR1 and CDR2: DFQATT and SNEGSKA (reference sequence). The CDR3 sequence: CSAEIGSGAGNQPQHF. In nucleotides, the CDR3 is TGCAGTGCTGAGATCGGCTCAGGGGCCGGCAATCAGCCCCAGCATTTT.

V and J are TRBV3-1 and TRBJ2-3; D gene uncertain. CDR3 length: 16 amino acids. CDR1 is LGHDT, CDR2 YNNKEL, per germline (reference sequence). The ends were cut back, 0 bases at V and 4 bases at J, with 14 bases in the middle. CDR3 in amino acids: CASSQDRLRISDTQYF. The CDR3 DNA sequence: TGTGCCAGCAGCCAAGATCGACTTCGCATATCAGATACGCAGTATTTT.

This clonotype was recorded a few times. The chain recombines TRBV28 with TRBJ2-7, with D perhaps TRBD2 (7 bases). This CDR3 contains 16 residues. V dropped 2 bases and J dropped 2 bases, with 16 bases sitting between them. CDR1 MDHEN and CDR2 SYDVKM come from the germline V gene. CDR3 protein: CASSLNREGWAYEQYF. CDR3 nucleotides: TGTGCCAGCAGTTTAAACAGGGAGGGGTGGGCCTACGAGCAGTACTTC. Using reference TRBV28 and TRBJ2-7 for the parts outside the CDR3, the full variable domain is DVKVTQSSRYLVKRTGEKVFLECVQDMDHENMFWYRQDPGLGLRLIYFSYDVKMKEKGDIPEGYSVSREKKERFSLILESASTNQTSMYLCASSLNREGWAYEQYFGPGTRLTVT.

This clonotype was counted between two and nine times. The DNA of the CDR3 is TGCAGCGTCGCCGACCAATTATTGGATGGGGACTACACCTTC. Translation gives CSVADQLLDGDYTF. V and J are TRBV29-1 and TRBJ1-2; D unclear. The V end was cut by 6 bases, the J end by 10 bases, with 24 bases between. There are 14 residues in the CDR3. Per the germline V gene, CDR1 is SQVTM and CDR2 is ANQGSEA.

The chain couples TRBV20-1 to TRBJ2-3, with D hard to call. V dropped 1 base and J dropped 2 bases, with 7 bases sitting between them. This CDR3 contains 13 residues. Germline loops: CDR1 DFQATT, CDR2 SNEGSKA (reference sequence). Written as DNA, the CDR3 is TGCAGTGCTAGAGCTTGGGCCACAGATACGCAGTATTTT. It codes for CSARAWATDTQYF.

In the case of this clonotype: Relative to the germline gene, one junction end is altered; a read error may explain this. The chain links TRBV15 to TRBJ2-3; possible D gene TRBD1, 6 bases. Germline CDR1 LNHNV, CDR2 YYDKDF (reference sequence). CDR3 length: 15 residues. The CDR3 sequence: CATKGDIGSTDTQYF. The CDR3 DNA reads TGTGCCACCAAGGGGGACATAGGTAGCACGGATACGCAGTATTTT.

The CDR3 reads CASKEQTNTGELFF. In DNA, the CDR3 is TGTGCCAGCAAGGAACAGACGAACACCGGGGAGCTGTTTTTT. The chain has TRBV2 and TRBJ2-2; D remains ambiguous. V lost 7 bases and J 0 bases, leaving 9 bases between the germline ends. There are 14 residues in the CDR3. Looked up from germline, CDR1 is SNHLY and CDR2 is FYNNEI.

The V and J genes are TRBV12-3 or TRBV12-4 and TRBJ1-4, with D uncertain. Trimming took off 5 bases at V and 5 bases at J, with 21 bases between the two ends. CDR3 length: 17 amino acids. The CDR3, as DNA: TGTGCCAGCAGTGTTAGAGGGCAGCGACACTACAATGAAAAACTGTTTTTT. Its protein product is CASSVRGQRHYNEKLFF.